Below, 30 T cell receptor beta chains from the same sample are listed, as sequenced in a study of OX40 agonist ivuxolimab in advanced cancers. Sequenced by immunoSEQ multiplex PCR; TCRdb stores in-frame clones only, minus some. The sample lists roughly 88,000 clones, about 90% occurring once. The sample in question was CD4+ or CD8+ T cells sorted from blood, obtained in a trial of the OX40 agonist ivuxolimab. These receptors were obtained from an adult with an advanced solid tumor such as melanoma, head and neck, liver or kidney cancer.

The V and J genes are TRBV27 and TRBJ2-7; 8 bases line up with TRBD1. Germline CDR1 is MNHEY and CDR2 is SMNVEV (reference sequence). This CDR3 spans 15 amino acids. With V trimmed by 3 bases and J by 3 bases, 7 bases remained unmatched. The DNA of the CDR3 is TGTGCCAGCAGTTTGACCGGGACAGGTTACTACGAGCAGTACTTC. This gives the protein CASSLTGTGYYEQYF.

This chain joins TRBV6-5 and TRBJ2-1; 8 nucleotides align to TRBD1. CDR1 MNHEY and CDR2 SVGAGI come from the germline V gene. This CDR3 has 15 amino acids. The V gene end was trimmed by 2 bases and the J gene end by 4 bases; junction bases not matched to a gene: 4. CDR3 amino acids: CASSYTRTGYNEQFF. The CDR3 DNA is TGTGCCAGCAGTTACACAAGGACAGGGTACAATGAGCAGTTCTTC.

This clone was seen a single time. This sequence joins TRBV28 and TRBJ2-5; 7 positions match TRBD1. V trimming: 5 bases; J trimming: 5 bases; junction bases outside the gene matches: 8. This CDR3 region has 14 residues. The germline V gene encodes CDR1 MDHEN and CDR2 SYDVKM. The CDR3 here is CASSRQGLGETQYF. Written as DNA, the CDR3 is TGTGCCAGCAGTAGACAGGGCCTGGGGGAGACCCAGTACTTC.

DNA for the CDR3: TGTGCCAGCAGTTATTCCTACTCGTATTCTGATACGCAGTATTTT. It codes for CASSYSYSYSDTQYF. The rearrangement joins TRBV6-5 to TRBJ2-3; D is unclear. CDR1 and CDR2 from the germline V gene are MNHEY and SVGAGI. This CDR3 comprises 15 residues. The V end was cut by 3 bases, the J end by 6 bases, with 16 bases between.

The DNA of the CDR3 is TGCGCCAGCAGTTCTTCACTTACGAACACCGGGGAGCTGTTTTTT. Encoded protein: CASSSSLTNTGELFF. The chain recombines TRBV10-1 with TRBJ2-2; D gene uncertain. Germline V gives CDR1 WNHNN, CDR2 SYGVQD (reference sequence). The CDR3 runs to 15 residues. The V end was cut by 5 bases, the J end by 0 bases, with 10 bases between.

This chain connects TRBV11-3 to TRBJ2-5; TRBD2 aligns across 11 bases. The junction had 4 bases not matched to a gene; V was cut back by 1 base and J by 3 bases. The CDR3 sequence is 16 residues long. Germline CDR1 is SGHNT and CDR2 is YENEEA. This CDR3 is CASSLVTTSGKETQYF. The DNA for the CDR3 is TGTGCCAGCAGCTTAGTAACGACTAGCGGGAAAGAGACCCAGTACTTC.

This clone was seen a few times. As DNA, the CDR3 is TGTGCCAGCAGCTTGGGACAGGGGGCCTTCGGAAACACCATATATTTT. It translates to CASSLGQGAFGNTIYF. The chain is built from TRBV5-4 and TRBJ1-3; TRBD1 matches 10 bases. The germline gives CDR1 SGHNT, CDR2 YYREEE (reference sequence). J gave up 4 bases and V 0 bases, and 4 bases lay outside the gene matches. The CDR3 length is 16 residues.

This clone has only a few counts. CDR3 in DNA: TGTGCCAGCAGCCGGGGACAGCGCACAGATACGCAGTATTTT. Encoded protein: CASSRGQRTDTQYF. V is TRBV11-3 and J is TRBJ2-3; 7 positions agree with TRBD1. Germline lookup yields CDR1 SGHNT and CDR2 YENEEA. The CDR3 is 14 residues long. The junction had 3 bases not matched to a gene; V was cut back by 5 bases and J by 1 base.

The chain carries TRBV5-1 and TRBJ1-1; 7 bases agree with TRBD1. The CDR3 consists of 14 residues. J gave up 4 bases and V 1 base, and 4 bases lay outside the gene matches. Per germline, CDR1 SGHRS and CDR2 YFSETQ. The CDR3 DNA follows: TGCGCCAGCAGCTTGCAGGGGGGTACCACTGAAGCTTTCTTT. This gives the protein CASSLQGGTTEAFF.

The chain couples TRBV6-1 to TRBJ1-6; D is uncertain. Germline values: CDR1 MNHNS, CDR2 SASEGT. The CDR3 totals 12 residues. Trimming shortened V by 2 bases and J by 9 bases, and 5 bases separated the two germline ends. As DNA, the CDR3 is TGTGCCAGCAGTGAACCGGGTTCACCCCTCCACTTT. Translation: CASSEPGSPLHF.

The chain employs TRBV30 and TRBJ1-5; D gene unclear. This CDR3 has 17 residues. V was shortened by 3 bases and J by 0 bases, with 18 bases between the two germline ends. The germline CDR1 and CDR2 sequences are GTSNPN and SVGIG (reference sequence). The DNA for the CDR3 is TGTGCCTGGAGCCCATCTTCTCTGGGGATTAGCAATCAGCCCCAGCATTTT. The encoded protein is CAWSPSSLGISNQPQHF.

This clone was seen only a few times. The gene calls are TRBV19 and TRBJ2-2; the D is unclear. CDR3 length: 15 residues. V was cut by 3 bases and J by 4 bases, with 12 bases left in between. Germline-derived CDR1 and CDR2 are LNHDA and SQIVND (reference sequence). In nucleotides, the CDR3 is TGTGCCAGTAGTATCGGCTGGCCCAGCACCGGGGAGCTGTTTTTT. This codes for CASSIGWPSTGELFF.

This chain's CDR3 is CASSWTGLEISGELFF. In nucleotides, the CDR3 is TGTGCCAGCAGTTGGACAGGGTTGGAGATCTCTGGGGAGCTGTTTTTT. The chain recombines TRBV28 with TRBJ2-2; 8 bases agree with TRBD1. Germline trimming cut 4 bases from V and 8 bases from J; bases unmatched to any gene: 12. From germline, CDR1 is MDHEN and CDR2 SYDVKM. This CDR3 is 16 amino acids long.

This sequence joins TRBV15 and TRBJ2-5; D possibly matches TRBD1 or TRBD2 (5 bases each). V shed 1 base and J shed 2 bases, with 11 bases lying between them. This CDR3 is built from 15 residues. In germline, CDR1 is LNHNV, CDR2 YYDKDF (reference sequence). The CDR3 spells CATSRAGATQETQYF. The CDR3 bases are TGTGCCACCAGCAGAGCCGGGGCTACACAAGAGACCCAGTACTTC.

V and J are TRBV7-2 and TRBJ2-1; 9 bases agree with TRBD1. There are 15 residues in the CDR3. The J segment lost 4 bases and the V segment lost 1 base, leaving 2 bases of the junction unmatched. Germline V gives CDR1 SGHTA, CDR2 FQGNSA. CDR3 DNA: TGTGCCAGCAGCTTAGTTGGGACAGGGTACAATGAGCAGTTCTTC. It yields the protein CASSLVGTGYNEQFF.

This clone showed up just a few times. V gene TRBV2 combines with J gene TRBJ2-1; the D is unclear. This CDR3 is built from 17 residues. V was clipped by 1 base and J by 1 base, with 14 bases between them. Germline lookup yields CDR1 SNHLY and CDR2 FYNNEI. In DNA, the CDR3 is TGTGCCAGCAGTGAAGTAAGGTTCTCAGATTCCTACAATGAGCAGTTCTTC. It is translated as CASSEVRFSDSYNEQFF.

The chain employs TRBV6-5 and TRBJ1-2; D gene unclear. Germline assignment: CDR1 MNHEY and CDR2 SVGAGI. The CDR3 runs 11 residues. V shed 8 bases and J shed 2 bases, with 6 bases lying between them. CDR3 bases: TGTGCCAGCGGTTCCAACTATGGCTACACCTTC. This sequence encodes CASGSNYGYTF.

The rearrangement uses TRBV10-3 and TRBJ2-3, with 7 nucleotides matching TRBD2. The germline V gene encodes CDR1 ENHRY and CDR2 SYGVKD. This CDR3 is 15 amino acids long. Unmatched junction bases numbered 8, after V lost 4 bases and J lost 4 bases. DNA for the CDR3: TGTGCCATCAGTGTTTTGGCGGGAGCCTCAGATACGCAGTATTTT. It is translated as CAISVLAGASDTQYF.

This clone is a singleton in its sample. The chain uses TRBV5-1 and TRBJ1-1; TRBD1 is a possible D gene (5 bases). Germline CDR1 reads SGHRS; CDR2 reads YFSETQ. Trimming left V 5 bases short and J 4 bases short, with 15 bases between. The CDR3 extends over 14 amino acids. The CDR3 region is CASSGREGSTEAFF. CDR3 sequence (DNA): TGCGCCAGCAGTGGCAGGGAAGGGAGCACTGAAGCTTTCTTT.

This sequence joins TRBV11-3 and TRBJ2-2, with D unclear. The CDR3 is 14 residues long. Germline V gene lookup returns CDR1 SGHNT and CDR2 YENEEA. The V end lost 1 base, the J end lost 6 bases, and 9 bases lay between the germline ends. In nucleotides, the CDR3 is TGTGCCAGCAGCTTAGTTTTGGGATCCGGGGAGCTGTTTTTT. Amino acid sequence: CASSLVLGSGELFF. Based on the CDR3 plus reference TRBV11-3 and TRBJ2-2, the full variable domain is EAGVVQSPRYKIIEKKQPVAFWCNPISGHNTLYWYLQNLGQGPELLIRYENEEAVDDSQLPKDRFSAERLKGVDSTLKIQPAELGDSAVYLCASSLVLGSGELFFGEGSRLTVL.

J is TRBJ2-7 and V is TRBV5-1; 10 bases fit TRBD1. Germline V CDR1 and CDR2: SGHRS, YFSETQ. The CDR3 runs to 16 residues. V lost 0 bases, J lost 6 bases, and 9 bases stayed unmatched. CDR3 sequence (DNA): TGCGCCAGCAGCTTGGTCGCCCTCGGACAGGGGGGCGAGCAGTACTTC. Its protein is CASSLVALGQGGEQYF.

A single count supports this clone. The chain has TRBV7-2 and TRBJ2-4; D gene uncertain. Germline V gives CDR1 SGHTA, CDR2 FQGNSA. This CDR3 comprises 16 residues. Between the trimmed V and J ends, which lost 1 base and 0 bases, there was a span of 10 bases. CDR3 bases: TGTGCCAGCAGCTTAGATTCAGACCTAGCCAAAAACATTCAGTACTTC. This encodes CASSLDSDLAKNIQYF.

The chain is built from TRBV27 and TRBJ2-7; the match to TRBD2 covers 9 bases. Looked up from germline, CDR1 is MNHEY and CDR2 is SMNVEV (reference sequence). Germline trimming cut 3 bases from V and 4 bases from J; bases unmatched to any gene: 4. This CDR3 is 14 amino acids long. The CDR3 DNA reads TGTGCCAGCAGTTTCTCTAGCGGGAAGTACGAGCAGTACTTC. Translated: CASSFSSGKYEQYF.

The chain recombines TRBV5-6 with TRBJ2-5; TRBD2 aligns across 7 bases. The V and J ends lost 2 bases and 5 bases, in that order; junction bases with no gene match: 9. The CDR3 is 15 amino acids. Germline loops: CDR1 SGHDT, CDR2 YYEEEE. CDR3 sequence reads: CASSLSGTYSETQYF. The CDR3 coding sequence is TGTGCCAGCAGCTTAAGCGGGACCTACTCGGAGACCCAGTACTTC.

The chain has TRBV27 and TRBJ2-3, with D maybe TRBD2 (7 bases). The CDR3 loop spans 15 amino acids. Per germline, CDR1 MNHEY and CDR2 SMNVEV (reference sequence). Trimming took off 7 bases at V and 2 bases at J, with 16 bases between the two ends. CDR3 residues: CASIKRGGLTDTQYF. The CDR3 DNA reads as TGTGCCAGCATAAAGCGCGGGGGCCTCACAGATACGCAGTATTTT.

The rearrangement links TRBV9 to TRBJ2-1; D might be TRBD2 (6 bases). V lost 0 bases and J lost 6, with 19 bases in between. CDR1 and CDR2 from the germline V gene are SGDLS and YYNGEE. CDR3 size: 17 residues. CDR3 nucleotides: TGTGCCAGCAGCGTAGCCCACCGAGGGCCAGCGGGCAATGAGCAGTTCTTC. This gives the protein CASSVAHRGPAGNEQFF.

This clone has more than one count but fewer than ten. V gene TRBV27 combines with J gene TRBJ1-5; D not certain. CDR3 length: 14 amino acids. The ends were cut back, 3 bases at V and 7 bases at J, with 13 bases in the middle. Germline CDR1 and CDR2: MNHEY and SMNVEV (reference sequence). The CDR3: CASSFRSGRQPQHF. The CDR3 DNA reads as TGTGCCAGCAGTTTTCGGTCGGGTCGCCAGCCCCAGCATTTT.

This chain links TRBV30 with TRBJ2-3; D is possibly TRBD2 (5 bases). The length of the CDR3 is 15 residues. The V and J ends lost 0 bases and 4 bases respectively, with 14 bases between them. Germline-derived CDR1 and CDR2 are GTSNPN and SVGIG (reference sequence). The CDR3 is CAWSVDHLEADTQYF. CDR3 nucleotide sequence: TGTGCCTGGAGTGTGGACCACTTGGAGGCAGATACGCAGTATTTT.

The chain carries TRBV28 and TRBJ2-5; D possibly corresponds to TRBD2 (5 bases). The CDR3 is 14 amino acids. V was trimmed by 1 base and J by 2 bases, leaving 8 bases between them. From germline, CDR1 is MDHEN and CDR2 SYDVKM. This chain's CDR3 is CASSLSGKQETQYF. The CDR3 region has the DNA TGTGCCAGCAGTTTATCGGGGAAACAAGAGACCCAGTACTTC.

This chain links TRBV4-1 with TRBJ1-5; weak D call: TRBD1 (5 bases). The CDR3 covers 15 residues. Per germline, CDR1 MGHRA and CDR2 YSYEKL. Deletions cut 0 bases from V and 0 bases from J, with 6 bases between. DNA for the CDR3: TGCGCCAGCAGCCAAGAGGGGGTTAGCAATCAGCCCCAGCATTTT. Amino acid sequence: CASSQEGVSNQPQHF.